Listed below are T cell receptor beta chains from one sample, sequenced in a study of blood T cell repertoires in COVID-19. Sequenced by immunoSEQ multiplex PCR; TCRdb stores in-frame clones only, minus some. This table holds about 140,000 clones, approximately 90% found once. The sequenced material came from peripheral blood. The source is a woman aged 40 to 50 with acute or convalescent COVID-19. CDR3s include the opening cysteine and the closing phenylalanine or tryptophan. D genes are given only for firm matches. A clone size is listed for some rows: how often the clone was seen (once, few, many), or a class if it is expanded.

j_call d_call v_call clone_size cdr3_aa cdr3_nt
TRBJ1-5 - TRBV7-2 - CASSSSWGVGNQPQHF -
TRBJ1-4 TRBD1 TRBV11-2 once CASSNPLRTGLGEKLFF TGTGCCAGCAGCAACCCTCTACGGACAGGGCTCGGCGAAAAACTGTTTTTT
TRBJ2-7 - TRBV18 - CASSPGGPYEQYF TGTGCCAGCTCACCCGGGGGGCCCTACGAGCAGTACTTC
TRBJ2-1 - TRBV7-8 many CASSTASSYNEQFF TGTGCCAGCAGCACGGCTAGTTCCTACAATGAGCAGTTCTTC
TRBJ1-4 TRBD1 TRBV27 - CASSYGQANEKLFF TGTGCCAGCAGTTACGGACAGGCGAATGAAAAACTGTTTTTT
TRBJ2-1 TRBD2 TRBV7-9 - CASSQSGLAGGPYNEQFF TGTGCCAGCAGCCAAAGTGGGCTAGCGGGAGGGCCCTACAATGAGCAGTTCTTC
TRBJ1-5 - TRBV10-3 - CAISTGNQPQHF TGTGCCATCAGTACAGGGAATCAGCCCCAGCATTTT
TRBJ1-2 - TRBV6-5 - CATHRTALYGYTF TGTGCCACCCATCGGACAGCTCTGTATGGCTACACCTTC
TRBJ1-2 TRBD1 TRBV18 - CASSHGRQGAPYGYTF TGTGCCAGCTCACACGGTAGACAGGGGGCCCCCTATGGCTACACCTTC
TRBJ2-2 - TRBV6-5 - CASSWRGGYGELFF TGTGCCAGCAGTTGGCGGGGTGGATACGGGGAGCTGTTTTTT
TRBJ2-1 TRBD2 TRBV5-6 many CASTLRGGYNEQFF TGTGCCAGCACCCTCCGGGGGGGTTACAATGAGCAGTTCTTC
TRBJ1-1 - TRBV12-3/TRBV12-4 - CASRQGTNTEAFF TGTGCCAGCAGGCAGGGGACGAACACTGAAGCTTTCTTT
TRBJ2-3 TRBD2 TRBV4-3 once CASSQDSGVLTTDTQYF TGCGCCAGCAGCCAGGATAGCGGGGTCCTTACCACAGATACGCAGTATTTT
TRBJ1-1 - TRBV5-6 - CASSMGGFLGTEAFF TGTGCCAGCAGCATGGGAGGGTTCCTTGGCACTGAAGCTTTCTTT
TRBJ1-1 - TRBV12-3/TRBV12-4 - CASSPPWPEAFF TGTGCCAGCAGCCCGCCGTGGCCTGAAGCTTTCTTT
TRBJ1-1 - TRBV5-5 - CASSLGGGGTEAFF TGTGCCAGCAGCTTGGGAGGGGGGGGCACTGAAGCTTTCTTT
TRBJ1-1 - TRBV7-9 - CASSPQGTMNTEAFF TGTGCCAGCAGCCCTCAGGGAACTATGAACACTGAAGCTTTCTTT
TRBJ1-2 TRBD1 TRBV5-4 - CASSWGTGGSYTF TGTGCCAGCAGCTGGGGGACAGGTGGCAGCTACACCTTC
TRBJ2-3 TRBD2 TRBV18 - CASSVGLAGDIPDTQYF TGTGCCAGCTCAGTGGGACTAGCGGGCGATATTCCAGATACGCAGTATTTT
TRBJ2-7 - TRBV7-9 - CASSLQNEQYF TGTGCCAGCAGCTTACAAAACGAGCAGTACTTC
TRBJ1-1 TRBD1 TRBV4-3 - CASSPEGTGVAFF TGCGCCAGCAGCCCGGAAGGGACAGGGGTTGCTTTCTTT
TRBJ1-6 TRBD1 TRBV4-1 - CASSPDSRGQYNSPLHF TGCGCCAGCAGTCCCGATTCCCGGGGACAGTATAATTCACCCCTCCACTTT
TRBJ1-6 - TRBV12-3/TRBV12-4 - CASSYQGNSPLHF TGTGCCAGCAGTTACCAGGGTAATTCACCCCTCCACTTT
TRBJ1-2 TRBD1 TRBV14 - CASSQDSTDRAF TGTGCCAGCAGCCAAGATTCTACGGACAGGGCTTTC
TRBJ2-7 TRBD1 TRBV10-3 - CASALTGTAYEQYF TGTGCCTCCGCTTTAACCGGGACAGCTTACGAGCAGTACTTC
TRBJ2-7 - TRBV11-2 - CASSLEEGVLHPYEQYF TGTGCCAGCAGCTTAGAGGAGGGCGTGCTTCACCCCTACGAGCAGTACTTC
TRBJ1-1 - TRBV7-8 - CASTPSSGGMDTEAFF TGTGCCAGCACCCCTAGCAGCGGGGGGATGGACACTGAAGCTTTCTTT
TRBJ2-3 TRBD2 TRBV6-5 - CASGIGRGGTDTQYF TGTGCCAGCGGTATAGGGAGGGGTGGCACAGATACGCAGTATTTT
TRBJ2-7 - TRBV27 once CASSPGTYTYEQYF TGTGCCAGCAGTCCTGGGACTTATACCTACGAGCAGTACTTC
TRBJ1-1 TRBD1 TRBV28 - CASSPRDRVAFF TGTGCCAGCAGTCCTCGTGACAGGGTAGCTTTCTTT
TRBJ1-3 TRBD1 TRBV4-1 few CASSQQGAPGNTIYF TGCGCCAGCAGCCAACAGGGGGCGCCGGGAAACACCATATATTTT
TRBJ2-7 TRBD1 TRBV5-4 few CASSLARQGEAEQYF TGTGCCAGCAGCTTGGCCCGACAGGGGGAGGCCGAGCAGTACTTC
TRBJ1-6 - TRBV7-2 - CASSLPFGGPLHF TGTGCCAGTTCCCTGCCCTTCGGTGGACCCCTCCACTTT